Listed below are T cell receptor beta chains from one sample, sequenced in a study of blood T cell repertoires in COVID-19. The assay was immunoSEQ multiplex PCR, and TCRdb's table has in-frame clones only and misses some. The sample shows around 340,000 clones, around 80% of them seen only once. The specimen sequenced was peripheral blood. The receptors were gathered from a man younger than 40 with active or convalescent COVID-19. The CDR3 runs from the conserved cysteine through the conserved F or W.

V: TRBV14; J: TRBJ2-1; CDR3: CASSLLPGQGNNEQFF
V: TRBV6-5; J: TRBJ1-1; CDR3: CASSYSSGGGFGAFF
V: TRBV9; J: TRBJ1-5; CDR3: CASSVAGGNQPQHF
V: TRBV5-4; J: TRBJ2-3; CDR3: CASSLYLAGPDTQYF
V: TRBV27; J: TRBJ1-4; CDR3: CASSFQGTNEKLFF
V: TRBV7-8; J: TRBJ2-7; CDR3: CASSFRGGYEQYF
V: TRBV11-2; J: TRBJ1-2; CDR3: CASSLGGGNPSGYTF
V: TRBV7-2; J: TRBJ2-7; CDR3: CASSLGREGWQYF
V: TRBV3-1/TRBV3-2; J: TRBJ1-1; CDR3: CASSQDTPRDRGRREDTEAFF
V: TRBV7-9; J: TRBJ1-1; CDR3: CASRSIQGFGTEAFF
V: TRBV19; J: TRBJ1-1; CDR3: CASSPAWGRTEAFF
V: TRBV10-1; J: TRBJ1-3; CDR3: CASTPPRQGQGNTIYF
V: TRBV7-3; J: TRBJ2-1; CDR3: CASSLSNSGNEQFF
V: TRBV30; J: TRBJ1-1; CDR3: CAWSVLGTLGAFF
V: TRBV5-1; J: TRBJ2-1; CDR3: CASSLTGNRAGVPFF
V: TRBV4-3; J: TRBJ2-4; CDR3: CASSQGGTANIQYF
V: TRBV29-1; J: TRBJ2-7; CDR3: CSVDGGLAGFYEQYF
V: TRBV11-3; J: TRBJ2-3; CDR3: CASSLGTSGDTQYF
V: TRBV15; J: TRBJ1-6; CDR3: CATSSHRGYNSPLHF
V: TRBV7-2; J: TRBJ2-5; CDR3: CASSSPGTQYF
V: TRBV2; J: TRBJ2-5; CDR3: CAGGAASLQETQYF
V: TRBV30; J: TRBJ1-1; CDR3: CAWRLWTADAEAFF
V: TRBV28; J: TRBJ2-3; CDR3: CASRRQGVDTQYF
V: TRBV2; J: TRBJ2-3; CDR3: CASSGTSVKDTQYF
V: TRBV9; J: TRBJ1-6; CDR3: CASSAASSPLHF
V: TRBV7-2; J: TRBJ2-1; CDR3: CASSLVGGHTYNEQFF
V: TRBV14; J: TRBJ1-3; CDR3: CASGQAGNTIYF
V: TRBV5-1; J: TRBJ1-2; CDR3: CASSLEVRVVGGYTF
V: TRBV28; J: TRBJ2-7; CDR3: CASSLRQGRSFGEQYF
V: TRBV7-9; J: TRBJ1-2; CDR3: CASSLDSSNYGYTF
V: TRBV15; J: TRBJ2-2; CDR3: CATSRAGQGAAGELFF
V: TRBV7-2; J: TRBJ1-1; CDR3: CASSSQGARHTEAFF
V: TRBV7-8; J: TRBJ2-5; CDR3: CASSPRTSGGEETQYF
V: TRBV7-7; J: TRBJ2-1; CDR3: CASSYGGPLGNEQFF
V: TRBV7-8; J: TRBJ2-7; CDR3: CASSLDRDSQYEQYF
V: TRBV28; J: TRBJ1-2; CDR3: CASSLLQFYGYTF
V: TRBV5-1; J: TRBJ2-1; CDR3: CASSTPSQGKNEQFF
V: TRBV18; J: TRBJ2-1; CDR3: CASSLTSVQNEQFF
V: TRBV19; J: TRBJ1-1; CDR3: CASRRTGAIGKDTEAFF
V: TRBV24-1; J: TRBJ2-1; CDR3: CATEAGLSNEQFF
V: TRBV2; J: TRBJ1-2; CDR3: CASRRDRELDGYTF
V: TRBV6-2/TRBV6-3; J: TRBJ1-1; CDR3: CASSYATEAFF